Listed here are 22 T cell receptor beta chains from one sample, sequenced in a study of T-cell reconstitution after alpha-beta-depleted transplantation in children. Molecular barcoding with unique molecular identifiers was used for the TCRbeta library. TCRdb used MiXCR to reprocess the PCR reads, holding one entry per CDR3 protein. The table shows hundreds of thousands of distinct CDR3 sequences, with 8% to 11% occurring only once. The specimen was PBMCs from the stem cell graft donor, collected from the stem cell graft. These TCRs come from a human donor who donated a stem cell graft to a child with acute myeloid leukemia.

This clonotype has more than one count but fewer than ten. The chain carries TRBV2 and TRBJ2-3, with 9 bases lining up with TRBD2. The CDR3 has 17 amino acids. With 0 bases clipped from V and 3 bases from J, the junction kept 7 bases outside the gene matches. Germline V gives CDR1 SNHLY, CDR2 FYNNEI. The CDR3 DNA sequence: TGTGCCAGCAGTGAAGCCCCAGCGGGAGGCCGGACAGATACGCAGTATTTT. Its protein is CASSEAPAGGRTDTQYF.

The V gene is TRBV9, the J gene TRBJ1-3; D remains ambiguous. The CDR3 contains 14 residues. Germline V gives CDR1 SGDLS, CDR2 YYNGEE. The V and J ends lost 4 bases and 0 bases respectively, with 8 bases between them. The CDR3 region is CASSPVSSGNTIYF. The CDR3, as DNA: TGTGCCAGCAGCCCGGTGAGCTCTGGAAACACCATATATTTT.

The chain has TRBV9 and TRBJ2-6; 7 bases match TRBD1. In germline, CDR1 is SGDLS, CDR2 YYNGEE. V shed 3 bases and J 4 bases; nucleotides not matched to a gene: 10. The CDR3 is made up of 17 amino acids. The CDR3 here is CASSAETTGAGANVLTF. CDR3 DNA: TGTGCCAGCAGCGCCGAGACTACAGGGGCCGGGGCCAACGTCCTGACTTTC.

This clonotype was picked up one time. V usage is TRBV18 and J usage is TRBJ1-1; D unresolved. V was cut by 0 bases and J by 0 bases, with 5 bases left in between. The germline V gene encodes CDR1 KGHSH and CDR2 LQKENI. The CDR3 runs 14 residues. CDR3 loop: CASSPPGLNTEAFF. CDR3 coding DNA: TGTGCCAGCTCACCACCAGGACTGAACACTGAAGCTTTCTTT.

There are many counts of this clonotype. The gene calls are TRBV29-1 and TRBJ2-1; 7 bases map to TRBD2. The CDR3 covers 14 residues. CDR1 SQVTM and CDR2 ANQGSEA come from the germline V gene. The junction had 12 bases not matched to a gene; V was cut back by 6 bases and J by 7 bases. CDR3 loop: CSVLRAGEYNEQFF. CDR3 nucleotides: TGCAGCGTCCTGAGGGCGGGGGAGTATAATGAGCAGTTCTTC.

This clonotype was counted ten times or more. The V call is TRBV20-1, the J call TRBJ2-1; D remains unclear. Germline CDR1 DFQATT, CDR2 SNEGSKA (reference sequence). CDR3 length: 11 amino acids. The V end was cut by 4 bases, the J end by 7 bases, with 8 bases between. CDR3 in amino acids: CSAILRNEQFF. The CDR3 DNA reads TGCAGTGCTATACTAAGGAATGAGCAGTTCTTC.

The rearrangement joins TRBV6-2 or TRBV6-3 to TRBJ2-1, with D uncertain. CDR1 and CDR2 from the germline V gene are MNHEY and SVGEGT. V was clipped by 6 bases and J by 3 bases, with 6 bases between them. This CDR3 spans 12 amino acids. CDR3 sequence reads: CASSQYYNEQFF. DNA for the CDR3: TGTGCCAGCAGCCAATACTACAATGAGCAGTTCTTC.

The table lists this clonotype with a few counts. The V and J genes are TRBV20-1 and TRBJ2-7; D is possibly TRBD1 or TRBD2 (6 bases each). Germline-derived CDR1 and CDR2 are DFQATT and SNEGSKA (reference sequence). Between the trimmed V and J ends, which lost 6 bases and 2 bases, there was a span of 26 bases. CDR3 length equals 17 residues. The CDR3, as DNA: TGCAGTGCCCGAGACCCCAAGGGGGTAGCGGACCCCTACGAGCAGTACTTC. This gives the protein CSARDPKGVADPYEQYF.

This clonotype appeared a few times. This sequence joins TRBV6-2 or TRBV6-3 and TRBJ2-1; 9 bases map to TRBD2. The CDR3 runs to 14 residues. The trim removed 0 bases at V and 7 bases at J, leaving 1 base unmatched. Germline V CDR1 and CDR2: MNHEY, SVGEGT. CDR3 nucleotide sequence: TGTGCCAGCAGTTACTCTAGCGGGGGAAATGAGCAGTTCTTC. This encodes CASSYSSGGNEQFF.

This clonotype has only a few counts. This chain joins TRBV5-1 and TRBJ2-7, with a weak D call TRBD2 (6 bases). The V end lost 4 bases, the J end lost 2 bases, and 13 bases lay between the germline ends. The CDR3 covers 14 residues. The germline V gene has CDR1 SGHRS and CDR2 YFSETQ. CDR3 DNA: TGCGCCAGCAGCCACCCGGGACTCACCTACGAGCAGTACTTC. Amino acid sequence: CASSHPGLTYEQYF.

The CDR3 protein is CASSPYPQRREYGANVLTF. The CDR3 nucleotides read TGTGCCAGCAGCCCATACCCCCAGAGGCGGGAGTATGGGGCCAACGTCCTGACTTTC. The chain recombines TRBV3-1 with TRBJ2-6; 7 nucleotides match TRBD2. V was pared by 4 bases and J by 3 bases, with 15 bases of the junction left unmatched. CDR3 size: 19 residues. CDR1 is LGHDT and CDR2 is YNNKEL in the germline V gene (reference sequence).

Regarding this clonotype: This may be a read error, as it is one base from a much larger clone. This chain uses TRBV12-3 or TRBV12-4 with TRBJ2-1; D unclear. With 6 bases removed from V and 3 bases from J, the gap between germline ends came to 15 bases. The CDR3 runs 15 residues. The CDR3 bases are TGTGCCAGCAGGCCAGCTACTGGCTTCTACAATGAGCAGTTCTTC. Protein sequence: CASRPATGFYNEQFF.

The CDR3 sequence: CAWSDRAFSGANVLTF. CDR3 bases: TGTGCCTGGAGTGACAGGGCCTTCTCTGGGGCCAACGTCCTGACTTTC. The chain couples TRBV30 to TRBJ2-6; D may be TRBD1 (6 bases). Trimming cost V 1 base and J 0 bases, with 10 bases left between them. CDR1 is GTSNPN, CDR2 SVGIG, per germline (reference sequence). The CDR3 sequence is 16 residues long.

The chain carries TRBV11-2 and TRBJ2-2; TRBD2 matches at 14 bases. This CDR3 region has 19 residues. Germline CDR1 is SGHAT and CDR2 is FQNNGV. V dropped 1 base and J dropped 4; count of bases not matched to a gene: 8. CDR3: CASSLVGLAGVRGTGELFF. For the CDR3, the DNA is TGTGCCAGCAGCTTAGTGGGACTAGCGGGAGTCCGGGGCACCGGGGAGCTGTTTTTT.

CDR3 in DNA: TGCAGTGCTTCAAATTTCCGGAGCTCCTACGAGCAGTACTTC. This sequence encodes CSASNFRSSYEQYF. V usage is TRBV20-1 and J usage is TRBJ2-7; D not certain. Germline V gives CDR1 DFQATT, CDR2 SNEGSKA (reference sequence). The V end lost 5 bases, the J end lost 0 bases, and 14 bases lay between the germline ends. This CDR3 spans 14 amino acids.

The chain carries TRBV20-1 and TRBJ1-5; weak D call: TRBD1 (5 bases). The CDR3 runs 16 residues. The V gene's germline CDR1 is DFQATT and CDR2 SNEGSKA (reference sequence). The V gene lost 0 bases and the J gene lost 3 bases, with 15 bases spanning the gap. This chain's CDR3 is CSARERGVANNQPQHF. CDR3 bases: TGCAGTGCTAGAGAGCGAGGGGTAGCTAACAATCAGCCCCAGCATTTT.

The sample holds a few counts of this clonotype. The V gene is TRBV29-1, the J gene TRBJ2-7; D gene ambiguous. The CDR3 extends over 12 amino acids. V was clipped by 1 base and J by 2 bases, with 6 bases between them. The germline CDR1 and CDR2 sequences are SQVTM and ANQGSEA. The chain's CDR3 is CSVEVPTYEQYF. DNA for the CDR3: TGCAGCGTTGAAGTTCCCACCTACGAGCAGTACTTC.

The gene calls are TRBV20-1 and TRBJ2-7; D assignment may be TRBD1 or TRBD2 (5 bases each). The ends were cut back, 0 bases at V and 6 bases at J, with 18 bases in the middle. This CDR3 spans 15 amino acids. Germline CDR1 is DFQATT and CDR2 is SNEGSKA (reference sequence). The CDR3 sequence: CSARDRDLPRGEQYF. The CDR3 bases are TGCAGTGCTAGAGATCGGGACCTCCCTCGAGGCGAGCAGTACTTC.

This clonotype was counted at least ten times. V usage is TRBV5-1 and J usage is TRBJ1-1; a possible D gene is TRBD1 (5 bases). The germline V gene has CDR1 SGHRS and CDR2 YFSETQ. Trimming cost V 4 bases and J 1 base, with 11 bases left between them. The CDR3 sequence is 14 residues long. This chain's CDR3 is CASSPSGGNTEAFF. CDR3 in DNA: TGCGCCAGCAGCCCGTCGGGGGGGAACACTGAAGCTTTCTTT.

This clonotype was detected a few times. The rearrangement joins TRBV30 to TRBJ1-5, with unresolved D. Germline CDR1 and CDR2: GTSNPN and SVGIG (reference sequence). CDR3 length: 12 amino acids. Trimming took 1 base from V and 8 from J, leaving 9 bases between them. CDR3 bases: TGTGCCTGGAGTGCGGGCCTGGAGCCCCAGCATTTT. Its translation is CAWSAGLEPQHF.

This clonotype turned up a few times. The chain combines TRBV24-1 with TRBJ2-1; D ambiguous. Between the trimmed V and J ends, which lost 1 base and 6 bases, there was a span of 15 bases. CDR1 and CDR2 from the germline V gene are KGHDR and SFDVKD. The CDR3 extends over 16 amino acids. DNA for the CDR3: TGTGCCACCAGTGATTTAAGGCTAGGTATGCGCAATGAGCAGTTCTTC. This gives the protein CATSDLRLGMRNEQFF.

There are a few counts of this clonotype. The J gene is TRBJ1-2, the V gene TRBV12-3 or TRBV12-4; perhaps TRBD1 as D (5 bases). Trimming left V 5 bases short and J 6 bases short, with 13 bases between. The CDR3 sequence is 13 residues long. This CDR3 is CASSVQAFDGYTF. Written as DNA, the CDR3 is TGTGCCAGCAGTGTACAGGCTTTCGATGGCTACACCTTC.